This is a list of T cell receptor beta chains from one sample in a study of CD8 T cells in ankylosing spondylitis. MiXCR, applied by TCRdb to the 5' RACE reads, yields one record per CDR3 protein. The sample has a few hundred thousand distinct CDR3 sequences, roughly 18% seen once. Sequencing used blood, either unsorted or a sorted T cell fraction (not recorded which). The receptors here all came from a male donor with ankylosing spondylitis. CDR3s include the opening cysteine and the closing phenylalanine or tryptophan. D genes are given only for firm matches. Not every row has a clone size; where given, it reads once, few, many or a size class.

V: TRBV11-2
J: TRBJ1-6
D: -
size: -
CDR3: CASSLDLKASYNSPLHF
DNA: TGTGCCAGCAGCTTAGATTTGAAGGCCTCCTATAATTCACCCCTCCACTTT

V: TRBV7-9
J: TRBJ1-1
D: -
size: -
CDR3: CASSALGGATEAFF
DNA: TGTGCCAGCAGCGCCTTGGGGGGAGCCACTGAAGCTTTCTTT

V: TRBV5-1
J: TRBJ2-2
D: TRBD1
size: -
CDR3: CASSVNSQGAGTGELFF
DNA: TGCGCCAGCAGCGTGAATTCCCAGGGGGCAGGCACCGGGGAGCTGTTTTTT

V: TRBV6-2/TRBV6-3
J: TRBJ2-7
D: -
size: -
CDR3: CASSAHRASFHEQYF
DNA: TGTGCCAGCAGTGCGCACAGGGCCTCCTTCCACGAGCAGTACTTC

V: TRBV12-5
J: TRBJ2-1
D: TRBD1
size: -
CDR3: CASGLGWTGPLYNEQFF
DNA: TGTGCTAGTGGTTTGGGGTGGACAGGGCCATTATACAATGAGCAGTTCTTC

V: TRBV20-1
J: TRBJ2-3
D: TRBD1
size: few
CDR3: CSAPTGGRGDTQYF
DNA: TGCAGTGCTCCTACAGGGGGCCGGGGAGATACGCAGTATTTT

V: TRBV30
J: TRBJ2-5
D: -
size: -
CDR3: CAWSTGPRGATQYF
DNA: TGTGCCTGGAGTACAGGACCTCGAGGGGCGACCCAGTACTTC

V: TRBV9
J: TRBJ2-2
D: -
size: few
CDR3: CASSPTGLGPGELFF
DNA: TGTGCCAGCAGCCCCACGGGGCTAGGGCCCGGGGAGCTGTTTTTT

V: TRBV14
J: TRBJ1-1
D: -
size: -
CDR3: CASSPRLETVLNTEAFF
DNA: TGTGCCAGCAGCCCGCGACTGGAGACAGTTTTGAACACTGAAGCTTTCTTT

V: TRBV9
J: TRBJ2-1
D: -
size: many
CDR3: CASSVGTNNEQFF
DNA: TGTGCCAGCAGCGTAGGGACCAACAATGAGCAGTTCTTC

V: TRBV29-1
J: TRBJ2-7
D: TRBD1
size: many
CDR3: CSTMTGPYEQYF
DNA: TGCAGCACCATGACAGGGCCCTACGAGCAGTACTTC

V: TRBV7-2
J: TRBJ2-7
D: -
size: few
CDR3: CASSARTTLSYEQYF
DNA: TGTGCCAGCAGCGCCAGGACTACCCTTTCCTACGAGCAGTACTTC

V: TRBV2
J: TRBJ2-1
D: TRBD2
size: -
CDR3: CASRLTSGRYNEQFF
DNA: TGTGCCAGCAGGTTGACTAGCGGGAGATACAATGAGCAGTTCTTC

V: TRBV29-1
J: TRBJ1-4
D: -
size: few
CDR3: CSVTRRGKNEKLFF
DNA: TGCAGCGTTACAAGGCGGGGCAAGAATGAAAAACTGTTTTTT

V: TRBV6-2/TRBV6-3
J: TRBJ2-1
D: -
size: few
CDR3: CASSPNLAEQFF
DNA: TGTGCCAGCAGTCCTAACCTAGCTGAGCAGTTCTTC

V: TRBV20-1
J: TRBJ1-5
D: -
size: -
CDR3: CCARDWGKGESNQPQHF
DNA: TGCTGTGCTAGAGATTGGGGCAAGGGCGAGAGCAATCAGCCCCAGCATTTT

V: TRBV5-1
J: TRBJ1-2
D: TRBD1
size: -
CDR3: CASSYDRVYGYTF
DNA: TGCGCCAGCAGTTATGACAGGGTCTATGGCTACACCTTC

V: TRBV19
J: TRBJ2-1
D: -
size: -
CDR3: CASRWGNEQFF
DNA: TGTGCCAGTAGATGGGGCAATGAGCAGTTCTTC

V: TRBV7-9
J: TRBJ1-4
D: -
size: few
CDR3: CASSLAGPGAPNEKLFF
DNA: TGTGCCAGCAGCTTAGCGGGGCCAGGGGCCCCTAATGAAAAACTGTTTTTT

V: TRBV7-2
J: TRBJ1-1
D: -
size: -
CDR3: CASSFKSAGQEAFF
DNA: TGTGCCAGCAGCTTCAAATCAGCTGGACAAGAAGCTTTCTTT

V: TRBV27
J: TRBJ1-6
D: TRBD1
size: -
CDR3: CASSRQQGASNSPLHF
DNA: TGTGCCAGCAGTAGGCAACAGGGGGCGTCTAATTCACCCCTCCACTTT

V: TRBV6-4
J: TRBJ2-3
D: -
size: -
CDR3: CASSDSHASTDTQYF
DNA: TGTGCCAGCAGTGACTCCCACGCTAGCACAGATACGCAGTATTTT

V: TRBV12-3/TRBV12-4
J: TRBJ2-3
D: TRBD2
size: few
CDR3: CASSPQRGGADTQYF
DNA: TGTGCCAGCAGTCCCCAGCGGGGGGGCGCAGATACGCAGTATTTT

V: TRBV12-3/TRBV12-4
J: TRBJ2-1
D: TRBD1
size: -
CDR3: CASSSSGGLDNEQFF
DNA: TGTGCCAGCAGTTCTTCAGGGGGCTTGGACAATGAGCAGTTCTTC

V: TRBV7-2
J: TRBJ2-5
D: -
size: few
CDR3: CASSPMSGYQETQYF
DNA: TGTGCCAGCAGCCCGATGAGCGGATACCAAGAGACCCAGTACTTC

V: TRBV12-3/TRBV12-4
J: TRBJ2-7
D: -
size: -
CDR3: CASGSGTPPYEQYF
DNA: TGTGCCAGCGGTTCCGGGACTCCCCCTTACGAGCAGTACTTC

V: TRBV15
J: TRBJ2-1
D: -
size: -
CDR3: CATSDGSSYNEQFF
DNA: TGTGCCACCAGCGACGGTAGCTCCTACAATGAGCAGTTCTTC

V: TRBV7-3
J: TRBJ2-1
D: -
size: -
CDR3: CASRLDSSYNEQFF
DNA: TGTGCCAGCCGCTTGGACAGTTCCTACAATGAGCAGTTCTTC

V: TRBV5-1
J: TRBJ1-3
D: TRBD1
size: few
CDR3: CASSLGQAGNTIYF
DNA: TGCGCCAGCAGCTTAGGACAGGCTGGAAACACCATATATTTT

V: TRBV7-2
J: TRBJ2-1
D: -
size: -
CDR3: CASSLRGSSYNEQFF
DNA: TGTGCCAGCAGCTTACGGGGGAGCTCCTACAATGAGCAGTTCTTC

V: TRBV6-2/TRBV6-3
J: TRBJ2-5
D: TRBD1
size: -
CDR3: CASSITGVRRETQYF
DNA: TGTGCCAGCAGTATAACAGGGGTGCGGAGAGAGACCCAGTACTTC

V: TRBV11-2
J: TRBJ2-1
D: TRBD2
size: -
CDR3: CASSFTSGSYNEQFF
DNA: TGTGCCAGCAGTTTTACTAGCGGATCCTACAATGAGCAGTTCTTC

V: TRBV7-8
J: TRBJ2-7
D: TRBD2
size: few
CDR3: CASSVSSGRGIYEQYF
DNA: TGTGCCAGCAGCGTTTCTAGCGGGAGGGGTATCTACGAGCAGTACTTC

V: TRBV20-1
J: TRBJ2-7
D: -
size: -
CDR3: CSARSTGVYEQYF
DNA: TGCAGTGCTAGAAGTACCGGGGTTTACGAGCAGTACTTC

V: TRBV7-9
J: TRBJ2-2
D: TRBD2
size: -
CDR3: CASSLVAGAAGELFF
DNA: TGTGCCAGCAGCTTAGTAGCGGGAGCGGCCGGGGAGCTGTTTTTT

V: TRBV6-5
J: TRBJ2-1
D: TRBD2
size: -
CDR3: CASSSRLAGSYNEQFF
DNA: TGTGCCAGCAGTTCCAGACTAGCGGGATCCTACAATGAGCAGTTCTTC

V: TRBV29-1
J: TRBJ1-2
D: TRBD1
size: -
CDR3: CSGGTASTRGYGYTF
DNA: TGCAGCGGGGGGACAGCCTCTACTAGGGGCTATGGCTACACCTTC

V: TRBV25-1
J: TRBJ2-5
D: -
size: -
CDR3: CASSEVEGSQETQYF
DNA: TGTGCCAGCAGTGAAGTCGAGGGGTCCCAAGAGACCCAGTACTTC

V: TRBV3-1
J: TRBJ1-6
D: -
size: few
CDR3: CASSLRDPSSYNSPLHF
DNA: TGTGCCAGCAGCCTACGGGACCCCTCCTCCTATAATTCACCCCTCCACTTT

V: TRBV7-6
J: TRBJ2-5
D: -
size: few
CDR3: CASSSTDGAQYF
DNA: TGTGCCAGCAGCTCAACGGACGGGGCCCAGTACTTC